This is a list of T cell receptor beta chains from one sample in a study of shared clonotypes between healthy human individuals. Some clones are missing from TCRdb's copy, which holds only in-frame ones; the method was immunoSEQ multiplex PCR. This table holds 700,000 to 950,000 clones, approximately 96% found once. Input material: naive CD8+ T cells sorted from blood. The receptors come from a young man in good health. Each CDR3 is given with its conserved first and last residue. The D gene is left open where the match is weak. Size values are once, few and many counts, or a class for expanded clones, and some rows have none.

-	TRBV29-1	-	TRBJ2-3	TGCAGCGTTGAAATGGGGGCAGGAACAGATACGCAGTATTTT	CSVEMGAGTDTQYF
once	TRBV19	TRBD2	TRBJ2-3	TGTGCCAGTAGTATCGGCCTAGCGGGACGATCTAGCACAGATACGCAGTATTTT	CASSIGLAGRSSTDTQYF
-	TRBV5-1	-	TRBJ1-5	TGCGCCAGCAGCTTAAACCCAGGGGATCGGCGCAATCAGCCCCAGCATTTT	CASSLNPGDRRNQPQHF
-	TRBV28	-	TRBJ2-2	TGTGCCAGCAGGGACTCCGCGAACACCGGGGAGCTGTTTTTT	CASRDSANTGELFF
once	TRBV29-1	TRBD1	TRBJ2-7	TGCAGCGTTGAAGTCCGGGACAGGGCCCCCTACGAGCAGTACTTC	CSVEVRDRAPYEQYF
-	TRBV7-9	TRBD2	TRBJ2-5	TGTGCCAGCAGACTACGACTAGCGGGAGGTGAGACCCAGTACTTC	CASRLRLAGGETQYF
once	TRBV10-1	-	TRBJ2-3	TGCGCCAGCAGTGAAGGTCCGGCGGGGCTCACAGATACGCAGTATTTT	CASSEGPAGLTDTQYF
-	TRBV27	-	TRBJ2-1	TGTGCCAGCAGTTTATTGTCCCCTGTCTTCGTGAAAATCTTC	CASSLLSPVFVKIF
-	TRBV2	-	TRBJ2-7	TGTGCCAGCAGGGACTCGGACTCCTACGAGCAGTACTTC	CASRDSDSYEQYF
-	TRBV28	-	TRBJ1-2	TGTGCCAGCGGCCTTGCAGGGGTAAATGGCTACACCTTC	CASGLAGVNGYTF
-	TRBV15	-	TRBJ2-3	TGTGCCACCAGTAGCCTTCCCGTGGGGTCAGATACGCAGTATTTT	CATSSLPVGSDTQYF
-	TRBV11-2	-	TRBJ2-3	TGTGCCAGCAGCTTAGCGGCGGGTCAAGATACGCAGTATTTT	CASSLAAGQDTQYF
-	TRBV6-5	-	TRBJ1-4	TGTGCCAGCAGTTACGGAGGGCCTCAGTATGAAAAACTGTTTTTT	CASSYGGPQYEKLFF
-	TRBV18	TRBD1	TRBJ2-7	TGTGCCAGCTCACCCCGGGACAGTTCCTACGAGCAGTACTTC	CASSPRDSSYEQYF
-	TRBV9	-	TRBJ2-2	TGTGCCAGCAGCGTAGGAGGAGGAACCGGGGAGCTGTTTTTT	CASSVGGGTGELFF
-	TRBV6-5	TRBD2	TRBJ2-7	TGTGCCAGCAGGATCGTGGGACTAGCGGGCTACGAGCAGTACTTC	CASRIVGLAGYEQYF
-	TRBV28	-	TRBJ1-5	TGTGCCAGCAGTCCGATGTTAGGCAATCAGCCCCAGCATTTT	CASSPMLGNQPQHF
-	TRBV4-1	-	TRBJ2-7	TGCGCCAGCAGCCAAGTTCGACAGTTGTCTACGGGGCAGTACTTC	CASSQVRQLSTGQYF
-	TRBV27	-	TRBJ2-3	TGTGCCAGCAGGAGAGGATCTAGCACAGATACGCAGTATTTT	CASRRGSSTDTQYF
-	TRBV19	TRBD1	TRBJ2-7	TGTGCCAGTAGTACTGGGACAGTGCGCTACGAGCAGTACTTC	CASSTGTVRYEQYF
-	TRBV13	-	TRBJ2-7	TGTGCCAGCAGCTTAGGCCTCGGGGGCGAGGCCCCCTACGAGCAGTACTTC	CASSLGLGGEAPYEQYF
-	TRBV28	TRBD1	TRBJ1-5	TGTGCCAGCAGGGTCGGGACAGATAGCAATCAGCCCCAGCATTTT	CASRVGTDSNQPQHF
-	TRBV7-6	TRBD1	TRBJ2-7	TGTGCCAGCAGCTCGATGGGACAGATCTACGAGCAGTACTTC	CASSSMGQIYEQYF
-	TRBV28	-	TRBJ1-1	TGTGCCAGCAGCCACATCCGACAGGAGAACACTGAAGCTTTCTTT	CASSHIRQENTEAFF
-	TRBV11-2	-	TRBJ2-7	TGTGCCAGCAGCTACACGTCTCGAGACGTCTCCTCGAGGGAGCAGTACTTC	CASSYTSRDVSSREQYF
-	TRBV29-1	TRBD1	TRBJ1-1	TGCAGCGGCGGACAGGGGGGAACTGAAGCTTTCTTT	CSGGQGGTEAFF
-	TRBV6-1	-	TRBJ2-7	TGTGCCAGCAGTAACCTGGGGAGACCCGGCTACGAGCAGTACTTC	CASSNLGRPGYEQYF
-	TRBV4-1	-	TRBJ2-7	TGCGCCAGCAGCCAAGCCAGCACCTACGAGCAGTACTTC	CASSQASTYEQYF
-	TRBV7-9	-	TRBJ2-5	TGTGCCAGCAGCCAAAACTCCGGGACTGAAAAAGAGACCCAGTACTTC	CASSQNSGTEKETQYF
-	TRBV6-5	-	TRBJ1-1	TGTGCCAGCATCGACAGGAACACTGAAGCTTTCTTT	CASIDRNTEAFF
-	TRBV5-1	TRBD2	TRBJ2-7	TGCGCCAGCAGCTTACTGACTAGCGGGAGTAGTCTCTCCTACGAGCAGTACTTC	CASSLLTSGSSLSYEQYF
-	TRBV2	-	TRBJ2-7	TGTGCCACCAGACCCGGAAGCTATGAGCAGTACTTC	CATRPGSYEQYF
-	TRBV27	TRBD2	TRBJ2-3	TGTGCCAGCAGTTCACCGACAGTCACCGGGACTAGCGCCACAGATACGCAGTATTTT	CASSSPTVTGTSATDTQYF
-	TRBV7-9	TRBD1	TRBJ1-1	TGTGCCAGCAGCCCGGCCCCGACAGGGTACACTGAAGCTTTCTTT	CASSPAPTGYTEAFF
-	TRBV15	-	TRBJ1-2	TGTGCCACCAGCAGCGAGCTGAACAGGGTTTATAATGGCTACACCTTC	CATSSELNRVYNGYTF
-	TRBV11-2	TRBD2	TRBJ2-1	TGTGCCAGCAGCTTAGGTCTAGCGGGAGCGGGTGAGCAGTTCTTC	CASSLGLAGAGEQFF
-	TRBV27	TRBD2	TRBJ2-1	TGTGCCAGCAGTACCAGGGGACTAGCGGGAGCTGGTGAGCAGTTCTTC	CASSTRGLAGAGEQFF
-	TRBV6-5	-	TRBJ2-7	TGTGCCAGCAGTTACTCGGCGGCTAGCTCCTACGAGCAGTACTTC	CASSYSAASSYEQYF
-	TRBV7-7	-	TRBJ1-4	TGTGCTAGCAGCTTATTGATTCTTGACGGATCAACTAATGAAAAACTGTTTTTT	CASSLLILDGSTNEKLFF
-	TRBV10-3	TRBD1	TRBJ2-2	TGTGCCATCAGTACCGGACAGGGCGGCACCGGGGAGCTGTTTTTT	CAISTGQGGTGELFF
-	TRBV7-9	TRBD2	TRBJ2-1	TGTGCCAGCAGCCCTCCCCGGACTAGCGGGAGAGAGAGCGATGAGCAGTTCTTC	CASSPPRTSGRESDEQFF
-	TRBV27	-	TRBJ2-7	TGTGCCAGCAGTCCCTCGGGGGCCTACGAGCAGTACTTC	CASSPSGAYEQYF
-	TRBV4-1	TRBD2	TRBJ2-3	TGCGCCAGCAGCCAAGACCCGGGGGGAGACACAGATACGCAGTATTTT	CASSQDPGGDTDTQYF
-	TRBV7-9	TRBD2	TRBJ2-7	TGTGCCAGCAGCTCCGCGCCAGGGACTAGCCTGACCTACGAGCAGTACTTC	CASSSAPGTSLTYEQYF